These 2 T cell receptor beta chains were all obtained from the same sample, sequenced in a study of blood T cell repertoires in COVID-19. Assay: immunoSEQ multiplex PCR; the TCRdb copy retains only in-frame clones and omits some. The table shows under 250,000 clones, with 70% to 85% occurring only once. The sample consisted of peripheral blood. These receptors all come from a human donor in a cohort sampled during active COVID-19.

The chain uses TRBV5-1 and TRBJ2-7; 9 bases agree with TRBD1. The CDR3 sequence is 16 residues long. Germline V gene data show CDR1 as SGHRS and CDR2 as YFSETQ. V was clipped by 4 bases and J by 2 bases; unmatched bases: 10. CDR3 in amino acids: CASSTGNRQGAYEQYF. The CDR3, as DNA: TGCGCCAGCAGCACAGGAAATCGACAGGGGGCCTACGAGCAGTACTTC.

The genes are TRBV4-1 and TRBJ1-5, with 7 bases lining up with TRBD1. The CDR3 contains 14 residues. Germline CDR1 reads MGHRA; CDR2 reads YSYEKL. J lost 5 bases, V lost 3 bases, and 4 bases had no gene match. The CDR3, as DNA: TGCGCCAGCAGCCACAACAGGGGTCATCAGCCCCAGCATTTT. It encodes CASSHNRGHQPQHF.